The present TCR beta chain was sequenced within a study of blood T cells in healthy people across ages (dated by TCRdb to about 2015). Regarding the study in general: In model experiments, template switching captured about one uniquely barcoded TCR beta cDNA molecule for every two T cells. For two donors (one aged 18 to 30 and one aged 80 or older), the study analyzed two additional independent replicas of 1 million unique cDNA reads from the same blood draw. Four age groups were formed from the donors: young (average roughly 15 years), middle-aged (more than 35), aged (about 62) and long-lived (around 82). Donors of different ages were randomly distributed across sequencing lanes to avoid experimental bias. Using deep sequencing normalized with unique cDNA molecular identifiers, the study measured how TCR beta repertoire diversity changes with age.

This clonotype was recorded at least ten times. No cognate antigen has been identified for it. Base qualities are not provided; no much larger clone lies one nucleotide away. Beyond this particular receptor, the publication reports: Observed TCR beta diversity per million T cells fell roughly linearly with age, and a significant reduction was already apparent by age roughly 40. Because donor CMV infection status was unknown, age-related changes in expanded clonotypes were potentially confounded. Observed TCR beta diversity correlated strongly with the percentage of naive T cells measured by flow cytometry. Since profiling was done on bulk unsorted PBMCs, naive and antigen-experienced compartments could not be conclusively compared. Estimates of total diversity based on one million sequenced T cells were regarded as lower bounds and as underestimates. Compared with the aged group, the long-lived group had more naive CD4+ T cells, fewer expanded clones and increased TCR diversity, suggesting age selection.

The library was prepared using 5' RACE. The instrument was an Illumina HiSeq 2500. A second PCR of roughly 7 to 11 cycles was performed with a sample-barcoded 5' primer and a J-beta primer mix. A template-switch 5' adaptor carrying 12 random nucleotides introduced a unique molecular identifier onto each TCR beta cDNA molecule. Each sample yielded at least 2.5 million CDR3-containing paired-end reads. The Mint cDNA synthesis kit, primed by a TRBC-specific oligonucleotide, was used to synthesize first-strand cDNA from all RNA. Following uracil-DNA glycosylase treatment, a first 18-cycle PCR with universal primers M1SS and BC2_uni_R was performed on all cDNA. Turning to the authors' computational methods: Normalization of each sample was performed by random selection of 1 million high-quality reads, each carrying a distinct molecular identifier. Reads with shared molecular identifiers were discarded instead of being binned into consensus sequences. MiTCR, with a Q25 quality threshold and the strictest error-elimination algorithm, was used for CDR3 identification, clonotype clustering and error correction. A nonparametric unseen species model using Euler transformation provided a lower-bound estimate of total TCR beta diversity. TCRdb handled the public reads itself, with Q25 trimming in fastp and clone calling in MiXCR, and kept productive beta chains. Rows are combined by CDR3 protein, so each entry shows the most common genes and DNA. The V and J calls here are based on TCRdb, not the publication. Within this sample are some 640,000 distinct CDR3 sequences, with roughly 30% of them counted one time only. The top ten constitute 15% to 18% of the sample.

The roughly 38 donors, aged about 6 to 95 years, were systemically healthy Caucasian individuals from Russia. Each donor gave about 10 milliliters of peripheral blood, drawn into EDTA-treated Vacutainer tubes. Ficoll-Paque density-gradient centrifugation was used to isolate PBMCs, with at least 6 million per sample. Trizol reagent was used to extract total RNA from the PBMCs, yielding at least 5 micrograms per sample. Naive CD45RAhigh/CD27high T cell percentages were measured by flow cytometry on a PBMC aliquot from every donor. Including cysteine and phenylalanine, the CDR3 has 11 amino acids. The DNA shown is the 33-base CDR3, in frame from base 1. Per the germline V gene, MGHDK is the CDR1 and SYGVNS is the CDR2. V loses 1 base, J loses 7 bases, and the germline ends lie 4 bases apart.

The V and J genes are TRBV25-1 and TRBJ1-2; the D gene assignment is ambiguous. This sequence originates from a woman older than 75 in good health. Sample: blood. This receptor carries the CDR3 CASSESSGYTF. The nucleotides are TGTGCCAGCAGTGAATCGAGTGGCTACACCTTC.